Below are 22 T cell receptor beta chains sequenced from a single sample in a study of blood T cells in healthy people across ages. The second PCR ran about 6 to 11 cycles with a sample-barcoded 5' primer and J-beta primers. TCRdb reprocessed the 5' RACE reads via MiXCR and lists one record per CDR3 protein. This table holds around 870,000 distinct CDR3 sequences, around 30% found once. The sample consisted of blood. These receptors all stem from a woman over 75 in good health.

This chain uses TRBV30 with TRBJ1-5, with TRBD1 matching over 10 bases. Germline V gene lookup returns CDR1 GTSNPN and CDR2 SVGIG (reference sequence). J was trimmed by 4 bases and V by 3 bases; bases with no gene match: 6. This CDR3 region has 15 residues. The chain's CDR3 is CAWSPGTGANQPQHF. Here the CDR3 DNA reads TGTGCCTGGAGCCCGGGGACAGGGGCTAATCAGCCCCAGCATTTT.

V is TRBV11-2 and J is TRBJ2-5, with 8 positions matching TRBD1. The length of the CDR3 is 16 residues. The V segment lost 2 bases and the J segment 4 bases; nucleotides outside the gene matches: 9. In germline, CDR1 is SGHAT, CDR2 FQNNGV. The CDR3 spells CASSLIPGGVGETQYF. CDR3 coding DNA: TGTGCCAGCAGCTTAATCCCAGGGGGCGTGGGAGAGACCCAGTACTTC. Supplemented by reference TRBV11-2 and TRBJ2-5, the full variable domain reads EAGVAQSPRYKIIEKRQSVAFWCNPISGHATLYWYQQILGQGPKLLIQFQNNGVVDDSQLPKDRFSAERLKGVDSTLKIQPAKLEDSAVYLCASSLIPGGVGETQYFGPGTRLLVL.

Here the CDR3 DNA reads TGTGCCAGCAGCTTCGGCGGGAGTCGATCCTACAATGAGCAGTTCTTC. Its translation: CASSFGGSRSYNEQFF. The V call is TRBV7-2, the J call TRBJ2-1, with 7 bases that match TRBD2. This CDR3 is built from 16 residues. Germline-derived CDR1 and CDR2 are SGHTA and FQGNSA. V dropped 3 bases and J dropped 1; count of bases not matched to a gene: 6.

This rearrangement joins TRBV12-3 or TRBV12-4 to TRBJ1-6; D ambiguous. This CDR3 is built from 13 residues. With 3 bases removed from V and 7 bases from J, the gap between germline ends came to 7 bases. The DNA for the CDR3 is TGTGCCAGCAGTTTCTTTGAAAATTCACCCCTCCACTTT. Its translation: CASSFFENSPLHF.

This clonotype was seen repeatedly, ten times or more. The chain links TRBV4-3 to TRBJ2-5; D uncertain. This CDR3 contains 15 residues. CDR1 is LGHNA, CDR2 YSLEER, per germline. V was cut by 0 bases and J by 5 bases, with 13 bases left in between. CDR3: CASSQEKTRIETQYF. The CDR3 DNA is TGCGCCAGCAGCCAAGAGAAAACCAGGATCGAGACCCAGTACTTC.

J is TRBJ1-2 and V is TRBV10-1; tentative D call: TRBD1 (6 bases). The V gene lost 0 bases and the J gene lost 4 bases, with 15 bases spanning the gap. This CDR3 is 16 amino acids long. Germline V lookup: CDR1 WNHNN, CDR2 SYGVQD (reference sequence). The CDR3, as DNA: TGCGCCAGCAGTGAGTCGGGGACAAAAGATAGCTATGGCTACACCTTC. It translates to CASSESGTKDSYGYTF.

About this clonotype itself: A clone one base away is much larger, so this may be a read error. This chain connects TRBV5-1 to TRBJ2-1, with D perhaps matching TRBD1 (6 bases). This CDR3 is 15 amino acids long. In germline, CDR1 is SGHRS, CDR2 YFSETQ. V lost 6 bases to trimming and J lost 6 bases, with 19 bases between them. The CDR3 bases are TGCGCCAGCACCAACCAAACAGGGTACTGCAATGAGCAGTTCTTC. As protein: CASTNQTGYCNEQFF.

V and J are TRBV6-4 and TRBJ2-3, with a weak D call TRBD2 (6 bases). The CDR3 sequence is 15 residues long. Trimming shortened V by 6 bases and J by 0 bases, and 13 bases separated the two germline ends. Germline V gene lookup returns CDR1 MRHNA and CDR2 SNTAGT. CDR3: CASSPGLDSTDTQYF. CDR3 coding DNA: TGTGCCAGCAGCCCGGGACTCGATAGCACAGATACGCAGTATTTT.

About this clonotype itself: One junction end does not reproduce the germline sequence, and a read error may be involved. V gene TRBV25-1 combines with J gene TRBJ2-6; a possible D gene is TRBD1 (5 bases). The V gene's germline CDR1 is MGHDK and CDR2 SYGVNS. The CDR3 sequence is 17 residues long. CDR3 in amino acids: CASSKQGASSGANVRTF. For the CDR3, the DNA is TGTGCCAGCAGTAAACAAGGGGCCAGCTCTGGGGCCAACGTCCGGACTTTC.

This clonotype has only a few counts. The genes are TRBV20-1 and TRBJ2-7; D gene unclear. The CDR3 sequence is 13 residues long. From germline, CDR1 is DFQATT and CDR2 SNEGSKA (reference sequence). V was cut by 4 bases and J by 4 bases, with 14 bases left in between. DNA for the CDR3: TGCAGTGCTACTTACTCGTTCGGTTACGAGCAGTACTTC. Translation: CSATYSFGYEQYF.

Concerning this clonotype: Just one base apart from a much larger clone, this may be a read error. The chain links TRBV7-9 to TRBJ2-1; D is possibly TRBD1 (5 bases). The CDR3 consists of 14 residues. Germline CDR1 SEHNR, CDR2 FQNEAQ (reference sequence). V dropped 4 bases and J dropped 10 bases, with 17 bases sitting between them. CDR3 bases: TGTGCCAGCAGCTCCAGGGTAACAGGATACGAGCAGTTCTTC. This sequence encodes CASSSRVTGYEQFF.

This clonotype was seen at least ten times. CDR3 loop: CASSFLTGRGDTQYF. The CDR3 nucleotides read TGTGCCAGCAGCTTCCTTACGGGGAGGGGGGATACGCAGTATTTT. This rearrangement joins TRBV7-2 to TRBJ2-3; D may be TRBD2 (7 bases). The germline V gene has CDR1 SGHTA and CDR2 FQGNSA. There are 15 residues in the CDR3. V was shortened by 3 bases and J by 6 bases, with 16 bases between the two germline ends. Complete variable domain (other parts from reference TRBV7-2 and TRBJ2-3): GAGVSQSPSNKVTEKGKDVELRCDPISGHTALYWYRQSLGQGLEFLIYFQGNSAPDKSGLPSDRFSAERTGGSVSTLTIQRTQQEDSAVYLCASSFLTGRGDTQYFGPGTRLTVL.

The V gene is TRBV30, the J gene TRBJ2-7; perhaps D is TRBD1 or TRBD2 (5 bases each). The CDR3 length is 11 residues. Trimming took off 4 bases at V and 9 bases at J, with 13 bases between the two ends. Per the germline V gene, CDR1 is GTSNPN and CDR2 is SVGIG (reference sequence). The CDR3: CAWMLRGRQYF. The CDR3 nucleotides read TGTGCCTGGATGCTCCGGGGCCGGCAGTACTTC.

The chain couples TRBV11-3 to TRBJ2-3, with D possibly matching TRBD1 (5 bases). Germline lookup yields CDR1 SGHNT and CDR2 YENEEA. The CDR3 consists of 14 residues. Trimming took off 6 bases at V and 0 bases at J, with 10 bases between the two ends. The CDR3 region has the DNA TGTGCCAGCAGTGTGACAGCTAGCACAGATACGCAGTATTTT. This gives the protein CASSVTASTDTQYF.

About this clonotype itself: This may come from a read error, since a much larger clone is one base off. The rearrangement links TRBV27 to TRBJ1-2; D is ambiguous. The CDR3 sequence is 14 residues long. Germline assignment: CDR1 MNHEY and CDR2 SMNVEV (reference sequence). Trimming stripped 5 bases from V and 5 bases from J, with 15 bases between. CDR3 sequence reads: CASSPIRTDYGYTF. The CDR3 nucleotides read TGTGCCAGCAGTCCTATACGGACGGATTATGGCTACACCTTC.

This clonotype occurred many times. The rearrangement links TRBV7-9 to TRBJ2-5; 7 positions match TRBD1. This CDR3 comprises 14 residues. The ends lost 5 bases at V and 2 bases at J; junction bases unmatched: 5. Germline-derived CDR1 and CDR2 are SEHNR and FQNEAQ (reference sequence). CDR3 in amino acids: CASSPRGQQETQYF. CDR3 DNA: TGTGCCAGCAGCCCGAGGGGGCAGCAAGAGACCCAGTACTTC.

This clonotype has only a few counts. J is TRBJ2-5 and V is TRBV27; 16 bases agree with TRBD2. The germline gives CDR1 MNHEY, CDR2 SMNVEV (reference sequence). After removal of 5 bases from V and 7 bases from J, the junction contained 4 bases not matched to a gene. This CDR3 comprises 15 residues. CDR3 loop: CASSGTSGGAGTQYF. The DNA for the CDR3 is TGTGCCAGCAGTGGGACTAGCGGGGGGGCGGGGACCCAGTACTTC.

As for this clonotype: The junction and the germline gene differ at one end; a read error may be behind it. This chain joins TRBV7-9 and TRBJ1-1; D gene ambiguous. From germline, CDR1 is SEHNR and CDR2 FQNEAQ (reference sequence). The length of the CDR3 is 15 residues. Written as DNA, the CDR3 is TGTGTCAGCAGCTTAGATGTGTCAGCAAACACTGAAGCTTTCTTT. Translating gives CVSSLDVSANTEAFF.

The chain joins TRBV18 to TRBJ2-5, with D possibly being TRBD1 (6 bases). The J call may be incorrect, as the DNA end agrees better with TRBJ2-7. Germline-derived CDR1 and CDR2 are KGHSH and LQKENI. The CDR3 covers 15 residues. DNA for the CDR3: TGTGCCAGCTCACCTACGGACAGTCCTGACGTCGAGCAGTACTTC. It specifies CASSPTDSPDVEQYF.

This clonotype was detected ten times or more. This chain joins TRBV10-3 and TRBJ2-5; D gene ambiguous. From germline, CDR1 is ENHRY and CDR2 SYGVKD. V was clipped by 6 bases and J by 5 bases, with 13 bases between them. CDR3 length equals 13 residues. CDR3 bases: TGTGCCATCAGGGGGTACCGTGTGGAGACCCAGTACTTC. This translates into CAIRGYRVETQYF.

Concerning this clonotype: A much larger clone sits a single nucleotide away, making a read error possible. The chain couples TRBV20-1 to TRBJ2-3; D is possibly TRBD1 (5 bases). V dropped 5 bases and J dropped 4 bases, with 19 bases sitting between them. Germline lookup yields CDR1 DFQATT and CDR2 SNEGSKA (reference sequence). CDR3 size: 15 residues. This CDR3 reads CSAPGAGAAADTQYF. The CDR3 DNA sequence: TGCAGTGCTCCCGGAGCTGGGGCGGCCGCAGATACGCAGTATTTT.

The CDR3 region has the DNA TGTGCCAGCAGCCCCCCGGGACTAGCGGGACTGAGCGAGCAGTACTTC. This encodes CASSPPGLAGLSEQYF. The V gene is TRBV14, the J gene TRBJ2-7; 13 nucleotides align to TRBD2. The CDR3 spans 16 residues. Germline assignment: CDR1 SGHDN and CDR2 FVKESK. With 4 bases clipped from V and 6 bases from J, the junction kept 9 bases outside the gene matches.